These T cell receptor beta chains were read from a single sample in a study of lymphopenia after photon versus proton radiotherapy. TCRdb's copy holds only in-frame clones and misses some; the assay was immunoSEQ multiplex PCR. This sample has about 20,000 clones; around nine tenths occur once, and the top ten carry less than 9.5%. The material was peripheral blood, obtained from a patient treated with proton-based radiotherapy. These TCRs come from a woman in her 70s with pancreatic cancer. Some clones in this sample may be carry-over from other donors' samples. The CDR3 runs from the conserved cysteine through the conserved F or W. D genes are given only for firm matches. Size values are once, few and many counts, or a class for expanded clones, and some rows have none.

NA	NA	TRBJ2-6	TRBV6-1	CASSEALLSGANVLTF	TGTGCCAGCAGTGAAGCCCTGCTCTCTGGGGCCAACGTCCTGACTTTC
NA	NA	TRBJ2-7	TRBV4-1	CASSQDRMKYEQYF	TGCGCCAGCAGCCAAGACAGGATGAAATACGAGCAGTACTTC
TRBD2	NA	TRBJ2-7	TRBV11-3	CASSLFFPTRRLAAYEQYF	TGTGCCAGCAGCTTATTTTTCCCTACTAGGAGACTAGCGGCCTACGAGCAGTACTTC
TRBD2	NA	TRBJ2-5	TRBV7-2	CVSSSLSGSRETQYF	TGTGTCAGCAGCTCCCTTAGCGGGAGTCGGGAGACCCAGTACTTC
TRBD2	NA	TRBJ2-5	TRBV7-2	CASSVGTNPPGTQYF	TGTGCCAGCTCGGTGGGGACTAACCCTCCGGGGACCCAGTACTTC
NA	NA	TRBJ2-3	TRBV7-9	CASSAVADTQYF	TGTGCCAGCAGCGCGGTTGCAGATACGCAGTATTTT
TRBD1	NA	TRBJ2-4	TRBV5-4	CASSDLQGAANIQYF	TGTGCCAGCAGCGACCTCCAGGGGGCCGCAAACATTCAGTACTTC
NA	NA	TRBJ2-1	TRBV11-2	CASSRVDRNEQFF	TGTGCCAGCAGTAGAGTGGACCGCAATGAGCAGTTCTTC
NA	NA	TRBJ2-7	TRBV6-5	CASSYSGVNYEQYF	TGTGCCAGCAGTTATAGCGGTGTTAACTACGAGCAGTACTTC
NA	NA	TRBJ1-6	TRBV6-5	CASSLLEVLDNSPLHF	TGTGCCAGCAGTTTACTAGAGGTTTTAGATAATTCACCCCTCCACTTT
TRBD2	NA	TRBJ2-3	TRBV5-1	CASSIGLAGPTDTQYF	TGCGCCAGCAGCATCGGCCTAGCGGGACCCACAGATACGCAGTATTTT
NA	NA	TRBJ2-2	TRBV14	CASSHGGTVYTGELFF	TGTGCCAGCAGCCATGGCGGGACAGTTTACACCGGGGAGCTGTTTTTT
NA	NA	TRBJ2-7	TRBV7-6	CASSLVSGNEQYF	TGTGCCAGCAGCTTAGTGTCCGGGAACGAGCAGTACTTC
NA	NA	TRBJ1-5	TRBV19	CASSPGRNQPQHF	TGTGCCAGTAGTCCGGGTCGCAATCAGCCCCAGCATTTT
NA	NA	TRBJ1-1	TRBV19	CASSGTPMNTEAFF	TGTGCCAGTAGTGGAACACCCATGAACACTGAAGCTTTCTTT
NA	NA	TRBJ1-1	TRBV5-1	CASSLARMGMNTEAFF	TGCGCCAGCAGCTTGGCCAGGATGGGAATGAACACTGAAGCTTTCTTT
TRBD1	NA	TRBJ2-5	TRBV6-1	CASSEAGGQGATETQYF	TGTGCCAGCAGTGAAGCGGGCGGACAGGGGGCGACGGAGACCCAGTACTTC
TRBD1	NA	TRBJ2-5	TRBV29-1	CSVERTGTDQETQYF	TGCAGCGTTGAGCGGACAGGGACCGACCAAGAGACCCAGTACTTC
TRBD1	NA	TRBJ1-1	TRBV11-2	CASSLGLTGTGGTEAFF	TGTGCCAGCAGCTTAGGCCTAACAGGGACAGGGGGCACTGAAGCTTTCTTT
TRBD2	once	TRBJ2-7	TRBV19	CASSTTSGYEQYF	TGTGCCAGTAGTACCACTAGCGGCTACGAGCAGTACTTC
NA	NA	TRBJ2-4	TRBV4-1	CASSQGEAKNIQYF	TGCGCCAGCAGCCAAGGAGAAGCCAAAAACATTCAGTACTTC
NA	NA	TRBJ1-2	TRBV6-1	CASREGEGVHYGYTF	TGTGCCAGCAGAGAGGGGGAGGGAGTTCACTATGGCTACACCTTC
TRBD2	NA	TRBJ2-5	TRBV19	CASRGLAGQETQYF	TGTGCCAGTAGGGGACTAGCGGGACAAGAGACCCAGTACTTC
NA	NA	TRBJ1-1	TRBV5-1	CASSSGQPNTEAFF	TGCGCCAGCTCCTCTGGGCAGCCGAACACTGAAGCTTTCTTT
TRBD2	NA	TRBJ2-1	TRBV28	CASSGTSGRASSYNEQFF	TGTGCCTCATCAGGGACTAGCGGGAGGGCCAGCTCCTACAATGAGCAGTTCTTC
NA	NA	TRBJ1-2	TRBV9	CASSVGGTLNYGYTF	TGTGCCAGCAGCGTAGGGGGGACTCTAAACTATGGCTACACCTTC
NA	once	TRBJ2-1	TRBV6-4	CASSPGLGVNEQFF	TGTGCCAGCAGCCCGGGACTGGGGGTCAATGAGCAGTTCTTC
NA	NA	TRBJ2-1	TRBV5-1	CASSSLPGAYNEQFF	TGCGCCAGCAGTTCTCTTCCGGGGGCCTACAATGAGCAGTTCTTC
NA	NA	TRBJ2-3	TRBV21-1	CASSKAGLAARHTQYF	TGTGCCAGCAGCAAAGCGGGGCTAGCTGCGAGGCATACGCAGTATTTT
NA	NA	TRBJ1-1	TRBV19	CASSIATGGTEAFF	TGTGCCAGTAGTATAGCAACGGGAGGGACTGAAGCTTTCTTT
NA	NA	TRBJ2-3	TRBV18	CASSLNTDTQYF	TGTGCCAGCTCACTGAACACAGATACGCAGTATTTT
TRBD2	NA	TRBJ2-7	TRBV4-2	CASSPEGLADSYEQYF	TGTGCCAGCAGCCCTGAGGGACTAGCGGACTCCTACGAGCAGTACTTC
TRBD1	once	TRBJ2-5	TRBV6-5	CASSFRDRGETQYF	TGTGCCAGCAGTTTCCGGGACAGGGGAGAGACCCAGTACTTC
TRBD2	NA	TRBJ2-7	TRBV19	CASSTGLAGAYEQYF	TGTGCCAGTAGTACAGGACTAGCGGGAGCCTACGAGCAGTACTTC
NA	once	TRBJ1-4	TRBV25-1	CASRRTDATNEKLFF	TGTGCCAGCAGAAGGACCGATGCAACTAATGAAAAACTGTTTTTT
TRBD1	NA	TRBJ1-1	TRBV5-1	CASSLGQGNSGNTEAFF	TGCGCCAGCAGCCTAGGACAGGGGAACTCGGGAAACACTGAAGCTTTCTTT
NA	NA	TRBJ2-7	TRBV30	CAWSVPGLREQYF	TGTGCCTGGAGTGTCCCAGGGTTGAGGGAGCAGTACTTC
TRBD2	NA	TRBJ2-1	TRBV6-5	CASSRPGGEQFF	TGTGCCAGCAGTCGACCCGGGGGGGAACAGTTCTTC
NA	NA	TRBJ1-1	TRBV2	CATRGGELNTEAFF	TGTGCCACTAGGGGGGGGGAGCTGAACACTGAAGCTTTCTTT
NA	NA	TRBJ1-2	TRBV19	CASRIWGREKGGYTF	TGTGCCAGTAGGATATGGGGCAGGGAAAAGGGTGGCTACACCTTC
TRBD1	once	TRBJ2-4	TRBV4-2	CASSQETGVNIQYF	TGTGCCAGCAGCCAAGAAACAGGGGTTAACATTCAGTACTTC
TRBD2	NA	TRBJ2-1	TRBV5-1	CASSLDGRAFYEQFF	TGCGCCAGCAGCTTGGACGGGAGGGCCTTTTATGAGCAGTTCTTC
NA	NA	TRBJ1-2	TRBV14	CASSGGATYGYTF	TGTGCCAGCAGCGGGGGCGCCACTTATGGCTACACCTTC
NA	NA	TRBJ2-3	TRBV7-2	CASSVLGGTDTQYF	TGTGCCAGCAGCGTACTCGGTGGAACAGATACGCAGTATTTT
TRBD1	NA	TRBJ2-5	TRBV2	CASKNTQGLGETQYF	TGTGCCAGCAAGAACACACAGGGGTTAGGAGAGACCCAGTACTTC
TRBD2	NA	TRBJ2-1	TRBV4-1	CASSQDHLAVHNEQFF	TGCGCCAGCAGCCAAGATCACCTAGCGGTGCACAATGAGCAGTTCTTC
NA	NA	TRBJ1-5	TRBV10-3	CAITSDSLSQPQHF	TGTGCCATCACTTCGGACAGTTTAAGTCAGCCCCAGCATTTT
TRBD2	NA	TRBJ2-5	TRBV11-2	CASSRAGGAMETQYF	TGTGCCAGCAGCCGAGCGGGGGGGGCTATGGAGACCCAGTACTTC